The 12 T cell receptor beta chains listed next were all sequenced from one sample in a study of cytomegalovirus exposure and HLA in healthy donors (dated by TCRdb to about 2017). Preparation of the library involved the immunoSEQ multiplex PCR assay. For the multiplex PCR, a mixture combining 60 forward primers for TCR Vbeta segments and 13 reverse primers for TCR Jbeta segments was used. As stored in TCRdb, this immuneACCESS dataset retains in-frame rearrangements with V and J assigned. A fraction of the clones does not appear; measured against another copy, unresolved V genes explain less than half of the discrepancy, and the remainder lacks a known reason. This sample holds roughly 120,000 clones; 75% to 85% were observed only once. The top ten clonotypes cover around 10% of the sample. The sample comprised PBMCs. The receptor source for this set is a male donor in good health and CMV-seropositive.

The genes are TRBV4-3 and TRBJ2-1; TRBD2 aligns across 8 bases. The CDR3 totals 17 residues. The V and J ends lost 4 bases and 4 bases, in that order; junction bases with no gene match: 12. Germline V gives CDR1 LGHNA, CDR2 YSLEER. The CDR3 loop reads CASSRIGGASEYNEQFF. CDR3 nucleotides: TGCGCCAGCAGCCGCATCGGGGGGGCTAGCGAATACAATGAGCAGTTCTTC.

The chain joins TRBV5-4 to TRBJ2-5, with 7 bases identical to TRBD2. V dropped 0 bases and J dropped 0; count of bases not matched to a gene: 5. Germline values: CDR1 SGHNT, CDR2 YYREEE (reference sequence). The CDR3 consists of 16 residues. The CDR3 sequence: CASSLGSGSYQETQYF. In DNA, the CDR3 is TGTGCCAGCAGCTTGGGTAGCGGGTCTTACCAAGAGACCCAGTACTTC.

V usage is TRBV19 and J usage is TRBJ2-7; 10 bases agree with TRBD1. This CDR3 contains 14 residues. Germline assignment: CDR1 LNHDA and CDR2 SQIVND (reference sequence). After removal of 5 bases from V and 7 bases from J, the junction contained 8 bases not matched to a gene. The CDR3 DNA is TGTGCCAGTAGTGCCGGGACAGGGGTTCGGGAGCAGTACTTC. Translation gives CASSAGTGVREQYF. Drawing the rest from reference TRBV19 and TRBJ2-7, the complete variable domain is DGGITQSPKYLFRKEGQNVTLSCEQNLNHDAMYWYRQDPGQGLRLIYYSQIVNDFQKGDIAEGYSVSREKKESFPLTVTSAQKNPTAFYLCASSAGTGVREQYFGPGTRLTVT.

The CDR3 DNA sequence: TGTGCCTGGAGGAGCGGGAGGGATACGCAGTATTTT. It codes for CAWRSGRDTQYF. The chain links TRBV30 to TRBJ2-3; TRBD2 agrees at 9 bases. CDR3 size: 12 residues. V shed 3 bases, J shed 6 bases, and the junction held 1 base outside the gene matches. Germline assignment: CDR1 GTSNPN and CDR2 SVGIG (reference sequence).

V usage is TRBV7-2 and J usage is TRBJ2-3; 10 nucleotides align to TRBD1. V shed 4 bases, J shed 2 bases, and the junction held 6 bases outside the gene matches. Germline loops: CDR1 SGHTA, CDR2 FQGNSA. The CDR3 consists of 16 residues. CDR3 DNA: TGTGCCAGCAGCTGGGGACAGGGGTGGGACACAGATACGCAGTATTTT. Protein: CASSWGQGWDTDTQYF.

The chain employs TRBV28 and TRBJ2-7, with D possibly matching TRBD2 (7 bases). V shed 7 bases and J shed 7 bases, with 20 bases lying between them. CDR3 length equals 14 residues. Looked up from germline, CDR1 is MDHEN and CDR2 is SYDVKM. This CDR3 is CASTWEGERGEQYF. The DNA of the CDR3 is TGTGCCAGCACCTGGGAGGGAGAGAGGGGGGAGCAGTACTTC.

This chain uses TRBV2 with TRBJ2-2; D may be TRBD1 (5 bases). The CDR3 has 14 residues. Trimming took off 4 bases at V and 0 bases at J, with 6 bases between the two ends. Germline CDR1 reads SNHLY; CDR2 reads FYNNEI. The CDR3 sequence: CASSGQTNTGELFF. The CDR3 region has the DNA TGTGCCAGCAGTGGACAGACGAACACCGGGGAGCTGTTTTTT. Based on the CDR3 plus reference TRBV2 and TRBJ2-2, the full variable domain is EPEVTQTPSHQVTQMGQEVILRCVPISNHLYFYWYRQILGQKVEFLVSFYNNEISEKSEIFDDQFSVERPDGSNFTLKIRSTKLEDSAMYFCASSGQTNTGELFFGEGSRLTVL.

This chain uses TRBV10-3 with TRBJ2-7; D gene uncertain. CDR3 length: 15 amino acids. Germline V CDR1 and CDR2: ENHRY, SYGVKD. V was cut by 3 bases and J by 0 bases, with 12 bases left in between. CDR3 sequence reads: CAISEAVRNSYEQYF. CDR3 nucleotides: TGTGCCATCAGTGAAGCTGTTCGAAACTCCTACGAGCAGTACTTC.

The sample holds a few counts of this clone. The chain couples TRBV28 to TRBJ2-3; 13 positions match TRBD2. From germline, CDR1 is MDHEN and CDR2 SYDVKM. The CDR3 extends over 17 amino acids. With 3 bases clipped from V and 3 bases from J, the junction kept 6 bases outside the gene matches. The CDR3 bases are TGTGCCAGCAGTTTCCCTACTAGCGGGAGGGCAACAGATACGCAGTATTTT. Protein: CASSFPTSGRATDTQYF.

The chain uses TRBV19 and TRBJ1-6; D call uncertain. Germline CDR1 and CDR2: LNHDA and SQIVND (reference sequence). V lost 8 bases and J lost 7, with 12 bases in between. This CDR3 has 13 amino acids. The CDR3 loop is CASSEGRNSPLHF. The CDR3 DNA is TGTGCCAGTTCAGAGGGTCGCAATTCACCCCTCCACTTT.

The chain couples TRBV9 to TRBJ2-5; 10 nucleotides match TRBD2. Per germline, CDR1 SGDLS and CDR2 YYNGEE. This CDR3 spans 17 amino acids. The ends lost 0 bases at V and 5 bases at J; junction bases unmatched: 10. CDR3 protein: CASSVGASGSNAETQYF. CDR3 DNA sequence: TGTGCCAGCAGCGTAGGTGCTAGCGGGAGTAATGCGGAGACCCAGTACTTC. Complete variable domain (other parts from reference TRBV9 and TRBJ2-5): DSGVTQTPKHLITATGQRVTLRCSPRSGDLSVYWYQQSLDQGLQFLIQYYNGEERAKGNILERFSAQQFPDLHSELNLSSLELGDSALYFCASSVGASGSNAETQYFGPGTRLLVL.

The genes are TRBV9 and TRBJ1-2; 7 positions agree with TRBD1. V gave up 4 bases and J gave up 7 bases; unmatched junction bases: 13. The CDR3 covers 15 residues. Germline CDR1 reads SGDLS; CDR2 reads YYNGEE. The CDR3 region is CASSTMTGPSSGYTF. The CDR3 DNA follows: TGTGCCAGCAGCACGATGACAGGGCCTTCTTCTGGCTACACCTTC.